This TCR beta chain was recorded in a study of shared clonotypes between healthy human individuals (TCRdb year 2020). About the study as a whole: Three men and a couple of women, aged 18 to 49 years, made up the cohort. To estimate repertoire size and how much clonotypes are shared between individuals, the study performed deep sequencing of blood TCR repertoires from five healthy adults. To increase sequencing depth and limit assay-specific biases, TCR repertoire library preparation and sequencing were carried out by different laboratories using diverse techniques. Each donor's leukapheresis produced roughly between about 0.85 and 10 billion PBMCs. What the work shows at the level of the full study, not this receptor alone: Sampling was restricted to blood, and TCR repertoires in tissue are likely to differ from TCR repertoires in blood. Pairwise subsampling indicated that sequencing depth was expected to affect the degree of clonotype sharing among donors. The genetic and exposure-history diversity represented was limited by the small number of donors.

Regarding this clone: Its recognized antigen is unknown. No per-base quality is available; no much larger clone lies one base away.

TCR CDR3 regions were amplified from genomic DNA by multiplex PCR using the deep immunoSEQ assay. Extracted genomic DNA from each cell subset was spread evenly across all wells of several immunoSEQ 96-well plates, with each plate serving as a replicate. For unsorted PBMC, about 300 ng of genomic DNA, equivalent to approximately 30,000 T cell genomes, went into each replicate PCR. Ten immunoSEQ deep assay plates were used to sequence unsorted PBMC genomic DNA. Purified libraries were measured with a Qubit 3.0 fluorometer, size-checked on a Bioanalyzer 2100, and measured again with the KAPA Library Quantification kit. Each immunoSEQ 96-well plate was sequenced on its own single-read 150-cycle Illumina NextSeq 550 flow cell. The authors' pipeline ran thus. The immunoSEQ output contained only junctional sequences without quality scores, so filtering could not match that applied to full-length reads. Sequences were annotated with PyIR, a Python wrapper for IgBLAST v1.9, and V/J genes and CDR3 were assigned using IMGT germline references. Reads with weak V/J assignments (E-value above 1e-6), missing CDR3, stop codons, out-of-frame junctions, or ambiguous translated residues were removed. V3J clonotypes were defined as sequences sharing an identical inferred V gene, J gene, and CDR3 amino acid sequence. Percentage overlap between repertoires was calculated by dividing the number of shared unique clonotypes by the size of the smaller repertoire. Richness of each repertoire was evaluated using RTK rarefaction, the Chao1 estimator, and Recon v2.1 estimates of unobserved clonotypes. This immuneACCESS table, as held by TCRdb, lists in-frame sequences with V and J called but not all clones. Of the missing ones, under half trace to an unresolved V gene in checked studies; the others have no known cause. V, J and clone size are those of that table, while D and trimming were read from the DNA. The sample profile shows roughly 450,000 clones; 79% of them were found once. The top ten clonotypes cover 10% to 15% of the sample.

Donors were healthy HIV-negative adults with no recently reported acute infections or vaccinations. Only Caucasian adults living in Nashville, Tennessee, USA were represented among the donors. For unsorted samples, some 90 million PBMCs were counted, and genomic DNA was extracted using the QIAamp DNA Blood Mini kit. Blood was obtained by leukapheresis, after which PBMCs were separated by Ficoll-Histopaque density gradient centrifugation and cryopreserved in liquid nitrogen vapor phase. The CDR3 spans 16 residues, from the cysteine through the phenylalanine. Only the CDR3 part of the read is kept: 48 bases, read in frame from the first base. According to the germline V gene, CDR1 reads SGHDT and CDR2 reads YYEEEE. Trimming takes 1 base from V and 4 bases from J, and the germline ends sit 17 bases apart.

The chain employs TRBV5-6 and TRBJ2-5; the D gene is possibly TRBD1 or TRBD2, with 5 bases matching each. The receptor was derived from a woman aged 40 to 50 in good health. Some clones in this sample may be carry-over from other donors' samples. Sequencing was done on a sample of PBMCs. The CDR3 protein is CASSLLGTDKVETQYF. The DNA sequence is as follows: TGTGCCAGCAGCTTGCTAGGGACCGACAAGGTAGAGACCCAGTACTTC.